This TCR beta chain derives from a study of regulatory T cells in long-lasting Graves disease. CDR3 regions were amplified by Arm-PCR using iRepertoire HTBI primers to build TCR beta libraries. TCRdb used MiXCR to reprocess the multiplex PCR reads, holding one entry per CDR3 protein. The sample carries some 370,000 distinct CDR3 sequences, more than 20% recorded once. About this clonotype: Its specificity is not known.

As to time point: persistent/refractory GD, antithyroid drugs over 5 years with positive TRAb. The TCR library was made from RNA extracted from PBMCs. By American Thyroid Association guidelines, Graves' disease was diagnosed in the cohort. The study, taken as a whole, reports: Clonotypes that were public and shared totalled about 2,500 in persistent patients versus around 1,000 in new patients.

This TCR came from a woman between 40 and 55 years old with Graves disease. The input for sequencing was peripheral blood mononuclear cells (PBMCs), taken when the disease was refractory, from a patient treated with antithyroid drugs.

The CDR3 DNA reads as TGTGCCAGCAGTCCTAGCGGGAGGGCCCTGGAGACCCAGTACTTC. This codes for CASSPSGRALETQYF. The chain employs TRBV12-3 or TRBV12-4 and TRBJ2-5, with 12 bases that match TRBD2. V shed 5 bases and J 5 bases; nucleotides not matched to a gene: 6. The CDR3 is 15 amino acids.